The 10 T cell receptor beta chains in this list originate from one sample, sequenced in a study of T cell repertoires in aging, cancer and after chemotherapy. Rearranged V-D-J TRB sequences were amplified with a mixed TRB-A/B primer pool. TCRdb re-called the multiplex PCR reads through MiXCR, storing one row per CDR3 protein. The table includes 5,000 or so distinct CDR3 sequences, 20% to 25% detected once. TCR beta rearrangements were amplified from peripheral blood genomic DNA. Sequencing was done on a sample of blood. Receptor source: a human donor in good health. The donor label of this sample is uncertain.

The J gene is TRBJ2-7, the V gene TRBV20-1, with TRBD1 matching over 7 bases. CDR1 is DFQATT, CDR2 SNEGSKA, per germline (reference sequence). CDR3 size: 13 residues. V lost 3 bases, J lost 0 bases, and 2 bases stayed unmatched. The CDR3 spells CSARDRNSYEQYF. In DNA form, the CDR3 reads TGCAGTGCTAGGGACAGGAACTCCTACGAGCAGTACTTC.

This clonotype counts as medium-sized (0.01 to 0.1%). Here the CDR3 reads CASSGGISYEQYF. In DNA form, the CDR3 reads TGTGCCAGCAGCGGCGGGATCTCCTACGAGCAGTACTTC. This chain links TRBV12-3 or TRBV12-4 with TRBJ2-7; weak D call: TRBD2 (6 bases). The CDR3 length is 13 residues. Trimming stripped 6 bases from V and 0 bases from J, with 9 bases between.

The V call is TRBV4-3, the J call TRBJ1-2, with D perhaps matching TRBD1 (6 bases). Trimming stripped 0 bases from V and 7 bases from J, with 12 bases between. Germline CDR1 is LGHNA and CDR2 is YSLEER. The CDR3 has 14 amino acids. CDR3 protein: CASSQETGTGGYTF. As DNA, the CDR3 is TGCGCCAGCAGCCAAGAAACAGGGACCGGTGGCTACACCTTC.

This clonotype was observed a handful of times. This sequence joins TRBV7-9 and TRBJ2-7; tentatively, D is TRBD2 (6 bases). V lost 5 bases and J lost 5, with 16 bases in between. The CDR3 sequence is 14 residues long. Per germline, CDR1 SEHNR and CDR2 FQNEAQ (reference sequence). The CDR3, as DNA: TGTGCCAGCAGCCGCTCCCTAGCTAGCGACGAGCAGTACTTC. Translating gives CASSRSLASDEQYF.

The rearrangement joins TRBV19 to TRBJ2-1, with 7 positions matching TRBD1. CDR3 length: 14 amino acids. The germline CDR1 and CDR2 sequences are LNHDA and SQIVND (reference sequence). V was clipped by 9 bases and J by 7 bases; unmatched bases: 12. CDR3 DNA: TGTGCCAGCAGCTTTGACAGGGTGGGGAATGAGCAGTTCTTC. Amino acids: CASSFDRVGNEQFF. Full variable domain (rest looked up from reference TRBV19 and TRBJ2-1): DGGITQSPKYLFRKEGQNVTLSCEQNLNHDAMYWYRQDPGQGLRLIYYSQIVNDFQKGDIAEGYSVSREKKESFPLTVTSAQKNPTAFYLCASSFDRVGNEQFFGPGTRLTVL.

This clonotype was detected a few times. V is TRBV10-3 and J is TRBJ2-1; D may be TRBD2 (6 bases). Germline V gene sequence: CDR1 ENHRY, CDR2 SYGVKD. The V end was cut by 1 base, the J end by 1 base, with 11 bases between. The CDR3 loop spans 16 amino acids. This chain's CDR3 is CAISEWASDSYNEQFF. The CDR3 DNA reads TGTGCCATCAGTGAGTGGGCTAGCGATTCCTACAATGAGCAGTTCTTC.

Relative to its sample, this clonotype is medium-sized. The chain links TRBV5-1 to TRBJ2-3, with 12 bases lining up with TRBD2. V lost 4 bases, J lost 3 bases, and 3 bases stayed unmatched. From germline, CDR1 is SGHRS and CDR2 YFSETQ. The CDR3 extends over 15 amino acids. The CDR3 coding sequence is TGCGCCAGCAGCCTCGGGACTAGCGGGACAGATACGCAGTATTTT. Its translation is CASSLGTSGTDTQYF.

As concerns this clonotype: One end of the junction fails to match germline, which may point to a read error. V usage is TRBV19 and J usage is TRBJ1-1; TRBD1 matches at 7 bases. The V gene's germline CDR1 is LNHDA and CDR2 SQIVND (reference sequence). CDR3 length: 14 residues. CDR3 protein: CTSKWGRGDTEAFF. The CDR3 DNA reads TGTACCAGTAAATGGGGCAGGGGGGACACTGAAGCTTTCTTT.

Within the sample, this clonotype is large. The rearrangement links TRBV27 to TRBJ2-2; possible D gene TRBD1, 6 bases. Between the trimmed V and J ends, which lost 7 bases and 2 bases, there was a span of 17 bases. There are 16 residues in the CDR3. Looked up from germline, CDR1 is MNHEY and CDR2 is SMNVEV (reference sequence). CDR3: CASISTGTTNTGELFF. For the CDR3, the DNA is TGTGCCAGCATATCAACCGGGACAACAAACACCGGGGAGCTGTTTTTT.

This chain uses TRBV5-5 with TRBJ2-2; TRBD2 is a possible D gene (7 bases). This CDR3 has 16 residues. The germline V and J ends were trimmed by 4 bases and 4 bases, with 17 bases remaining between them. Germline V gives CDR1 SGHKS, CDR2 YYEKEE (reference sequence). In nucleotides, the CDR3 is TGTGCCAGCAGCGGGTGGGGGGGGCATGTCACCGGGGAGCTGTTTTTT. Translation: CASSGWGGHVTGELFF.